The rows below give T cell receptor beta chains drawn from one sample of a study of T cell repertoires in cytomegalovirus infection. TCRdb analysed the reads with MiXCR anew, one entry per CDR3 protein. The top ten clones hold about 12% of a sample with about 310,000 distinct CDR3 sequences, under 20% of them seen once. Sequencing used PBMCs. The receptors were sampled from a human donor in good health (CMV status not recorded). Some clones in this sample may be carry-over from other donors' samples. Both conserved end residues are part of each CDR3. D genes are given only for firm matches. The size field is filled for only some rows; it gives once, few, many or a size class.

>once|TRBD2|TRBV6-5|TRBJ2-3
CASSYLVAGALTDTQYF
TGTGCCAGCAGTTACTTAGTAGCGGGGGCCCTCACAGATACGCAGTATTTT
>many|TRBD2|TRBV7-2|TRBJ2-7
CASSSPRDYREQYF
TGTGCCAGCAGCTCGCCCCGGGACTACCGAGAGCAGTACTTC
>few|-|TRBV5-1|TRBJ1-1
CASSLQGQARTEAFF
TGCGCCAGCAGCTTACAGGGCCAAGCTAGGACTGAAGCTTTCTTT
>-|TRBD2|TRBV12-3/TRBV12-4|TRBJ2-1
CASRSGTSGLISYNEQFF
TGTGCCAGCAGATCCGGGACTAGCGGCCTCATCTCCTACAATGAGCAGTTCTTC
>-|-|TRBV4-2|TRBJ2-5
CASSQELVETQYF
TGTGCCAGCAGCCAGGAACTAGTGGAGACCCAGTACTTC
>-|TRBD1|TRBV4-1|TRBJ1-1
CASSPKGARMNTEAFF
TGCGCCAGCAGCCCGAAGGGGGCAAGGATGAACACTGAAGCTTTCTTT
>many|TRBD1|TRBV10-3|TRBJ2-7
CASRDRGSEPYEQYF
TGTGCCAGCCGGGACAGGGGAAGTGAGCCCTACGAGCAGTACTTC
>many|-|TRBV12-3/TRBV12-4|TRBJ2-4
CASSPGAGLVGLAKNIQYF
TGTGCCAGCAGCCCAGGGGCAGGGCTTGTAGGGTTGGCCAAAAACATTCAGTACTTC
>many|-|TRBV12-3/TRBV12-4|TRBJ2-7
CASSPRMGMTEQYF
TGTGCCAGCAGTCCCCGTATGGGAATGACCGAGCAGTACTTC
>many|-|TRBV7-2|TRBJ1-2
CASSPHPQNYGYTF
TGTGCCAGCAGCCCCCACCCCCAGAACTATGGCTACACCTTC
>-|-|TRBV24-1|TRBJ1-5
CATSDLRGPKHF
TGTGCCACCAGTGATTTGCGGGGGCCGAAGCATTTT
>many|TRBD2|TRBV24-1|TRBJ2-1
CATSDSGTSASRGQFF
TGTGCCACCAGTGATTCCGGGACTAGCGCATCCCGAGGGCAGTTCTTC
>many|-|TRBV7-2|TRBJ2-5
CASSLTAGQETQYF
TGTGCCAGCAGCTTGACGGCAGGGCAAGAGACCCAGTACTTC
>few|-|TRBV20-1|TRBJ1-2
CSARDSGAIYGYTF
TGCAGTGCTAGAGATTCGGGGGCGATCTATGGCTACACCTTC
>-|-|TRBV18|TRBJ1-3
CASSPTTTGPSGNTIYF
TGTGCCAGCTCACCAACTACAACCGGGCCCTCTGGAAACACCATATATTTT